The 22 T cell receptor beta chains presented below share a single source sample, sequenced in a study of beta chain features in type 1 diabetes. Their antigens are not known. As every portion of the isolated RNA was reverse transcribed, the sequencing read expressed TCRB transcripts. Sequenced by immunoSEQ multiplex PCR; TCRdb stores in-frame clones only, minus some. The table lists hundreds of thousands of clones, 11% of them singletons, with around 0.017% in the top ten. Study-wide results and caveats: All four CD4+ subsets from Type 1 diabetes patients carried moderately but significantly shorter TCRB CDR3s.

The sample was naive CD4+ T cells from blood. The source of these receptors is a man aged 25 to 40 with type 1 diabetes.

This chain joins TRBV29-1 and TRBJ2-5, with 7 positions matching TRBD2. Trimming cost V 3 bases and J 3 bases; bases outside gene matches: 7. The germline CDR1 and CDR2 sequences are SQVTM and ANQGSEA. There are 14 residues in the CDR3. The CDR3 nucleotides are TGCAGCGTTGAGGGGGGGGACTCCAAAGAGACCCAGTACTTC. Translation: CSVEGGDSKETQYF.

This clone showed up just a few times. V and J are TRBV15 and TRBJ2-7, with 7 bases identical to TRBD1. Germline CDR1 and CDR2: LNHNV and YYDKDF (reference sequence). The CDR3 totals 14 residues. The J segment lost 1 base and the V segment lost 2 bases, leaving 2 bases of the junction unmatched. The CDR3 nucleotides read TGTGCCACCAGCAGACAGACAGGGTCCTACGAGCAGTACTTC. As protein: CATSRQTGSYEQYF.

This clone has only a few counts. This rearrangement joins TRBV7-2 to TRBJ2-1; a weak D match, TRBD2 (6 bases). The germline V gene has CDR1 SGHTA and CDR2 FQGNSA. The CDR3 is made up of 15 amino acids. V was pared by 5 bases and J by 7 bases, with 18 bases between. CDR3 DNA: TGTGCCAGCAGCCGCTCGTTTCTAGCGATAAATGAGCAGTTCTTC. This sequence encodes CASSRSFLAINEQFF.

CDR3 nucleotides: TGTGCCAGCACCTCGTACAGGGTAGGGGGTTACGAGCAGTACTTC. It translates to CASTSYRVGGYEQYF. V usage is TRBV11-2 and J usage is TRBJ2-7, with D perhaps matching TRBD1 (6 bases). V was shortened by 7 bases and J by 4 bases, with 20 bases between the two germline ends. This CDR3 is 15 amino acids long. Germline CDR1 and CDR2: SGHAT and FQNNGV.

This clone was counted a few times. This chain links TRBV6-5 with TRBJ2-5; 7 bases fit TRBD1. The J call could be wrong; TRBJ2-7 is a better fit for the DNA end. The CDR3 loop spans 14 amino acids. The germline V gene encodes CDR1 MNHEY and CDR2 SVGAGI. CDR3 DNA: TGTGCCAGCAGTATGACAGGGAACTCCTACGAGCAGTACTTC. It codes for CASSMTGNSYEQYF.

The CDR3 bases are TGTGCCAGCAGCTTAGGGGACAGGACGAATTCACCCCTCCACTTT. The encoded protein is CASSLGDRTNSPLHF. This chain links TRBV7-9 with TRBJ1-6, with 8 bases lining up with TRBD1. With 1 base clipped from V and 7 bases from J, the junction kept 3 bases outside the gene matches. The CDR3 spans 15 residues. Germline V CDR1 and CDR2: SEHNR, FQNEAQ (reference sequence).

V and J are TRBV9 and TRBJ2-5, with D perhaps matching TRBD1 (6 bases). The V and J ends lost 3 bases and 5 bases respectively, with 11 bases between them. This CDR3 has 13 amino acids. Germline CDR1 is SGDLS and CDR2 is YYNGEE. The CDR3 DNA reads TGTGCCAGCAGCGGGGGGCCAAGGGAGACCCAGTACTTC. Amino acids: CASSGGPRETQYF.

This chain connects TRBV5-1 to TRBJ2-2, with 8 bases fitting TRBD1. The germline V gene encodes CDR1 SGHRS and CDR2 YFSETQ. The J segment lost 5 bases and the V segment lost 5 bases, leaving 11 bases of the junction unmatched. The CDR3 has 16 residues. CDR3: CASRFAWTGSTGELFF. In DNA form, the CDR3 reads TGCGCCAGCAGATTCGCTTGGACAGGGAGTACCGGGGAGCTGTTTTTT.

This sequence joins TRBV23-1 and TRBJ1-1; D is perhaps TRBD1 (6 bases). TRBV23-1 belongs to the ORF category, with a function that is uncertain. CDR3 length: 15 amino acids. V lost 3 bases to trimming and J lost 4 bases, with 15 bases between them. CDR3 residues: CASSHPIRGATEAFF. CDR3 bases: TGCGCCAGCAGTCACCCAATACGGGGGGCCACTGAAGCTTTCTTT.

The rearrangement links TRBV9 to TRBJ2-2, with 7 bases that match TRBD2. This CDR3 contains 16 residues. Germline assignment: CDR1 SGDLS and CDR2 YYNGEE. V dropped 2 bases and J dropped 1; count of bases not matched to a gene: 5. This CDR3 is CASSVRAGRNTGELFF. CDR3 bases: TGTGCCAGCAGCGTCCGAGCGGGAAGGAACACCGGGGAGCTGTTTTTT.

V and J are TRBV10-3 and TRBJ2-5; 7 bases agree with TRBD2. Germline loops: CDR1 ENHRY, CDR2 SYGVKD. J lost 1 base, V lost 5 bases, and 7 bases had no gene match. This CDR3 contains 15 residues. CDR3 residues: CAISRALAGQETQYF. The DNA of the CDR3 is TGTGCCATCAGTCGGGCGTTAGCGGGCCAAGAGACCCAGTACTTC.

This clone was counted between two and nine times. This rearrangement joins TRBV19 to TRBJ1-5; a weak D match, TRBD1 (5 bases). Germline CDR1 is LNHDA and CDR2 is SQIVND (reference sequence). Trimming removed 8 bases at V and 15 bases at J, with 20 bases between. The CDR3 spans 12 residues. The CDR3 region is CASGTRQSARHF. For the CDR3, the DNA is TGTGCCAGTGGCACCCGACAGAGCGCAAGGCATTTT.

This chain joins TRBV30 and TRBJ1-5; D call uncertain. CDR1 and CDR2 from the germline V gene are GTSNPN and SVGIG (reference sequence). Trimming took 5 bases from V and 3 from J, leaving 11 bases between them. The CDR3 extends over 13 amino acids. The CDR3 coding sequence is TGTGCCTGGTCCCCGGGGTTCAATCAGCCCCAGCATTTT. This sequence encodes CAWSPGFNQPQHF. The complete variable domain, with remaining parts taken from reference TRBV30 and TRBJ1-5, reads SQTIHQWPATLVQPVGSPLSLECTVEGTSNPNLYWYRQAAGRGLQLLFYSVGIGQISSEVPQNLSASRPQDRQFILSSKKLLLSDSGFYLCAWSPGFNQPQHFGDGTRLSIL.

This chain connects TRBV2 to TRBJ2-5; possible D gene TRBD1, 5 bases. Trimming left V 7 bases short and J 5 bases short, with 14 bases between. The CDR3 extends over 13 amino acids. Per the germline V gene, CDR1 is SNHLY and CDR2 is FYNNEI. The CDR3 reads CASTTDSRETQYF. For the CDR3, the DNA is TGTGCCAGCACTACTGACAGCCGGGAGACCCAGTACTTC. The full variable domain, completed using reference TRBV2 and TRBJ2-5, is EPEVTQTPSHQVTQMGQEVILRCVPISNHLYFYWYRQILGQKVEFLVSFYNNEISEKSEIFDDQFSVERPDGSNFTLKIRSTKLEDSAMYFCASTTDSRETQYFGPGTRLLVL.

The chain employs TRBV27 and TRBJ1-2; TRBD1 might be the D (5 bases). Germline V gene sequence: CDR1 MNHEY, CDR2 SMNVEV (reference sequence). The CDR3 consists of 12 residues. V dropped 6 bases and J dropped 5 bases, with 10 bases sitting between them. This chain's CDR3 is CASRQVPYGYTF. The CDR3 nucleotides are TGTGCCAGCAGACAGGTGCCTTATGGCTACACCTTC.

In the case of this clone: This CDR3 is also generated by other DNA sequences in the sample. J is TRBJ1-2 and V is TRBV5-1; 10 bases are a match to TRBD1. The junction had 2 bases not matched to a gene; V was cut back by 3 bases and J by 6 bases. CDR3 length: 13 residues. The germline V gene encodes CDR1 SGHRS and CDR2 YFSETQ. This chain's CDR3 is CASSSGTGDGYTF. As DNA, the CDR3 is TGCGCCAGCAGCTCCGGGACAGGGGATGGCTACACCTTC.

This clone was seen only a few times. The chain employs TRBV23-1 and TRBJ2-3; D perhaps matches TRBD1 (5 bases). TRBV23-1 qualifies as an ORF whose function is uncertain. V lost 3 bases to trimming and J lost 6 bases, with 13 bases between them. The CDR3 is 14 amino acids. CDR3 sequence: CASSHGQGLDTQYF. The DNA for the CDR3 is TGCGCCAGCAGTCATGGGCAGGGTTTGGATACGCAGTATTTT.

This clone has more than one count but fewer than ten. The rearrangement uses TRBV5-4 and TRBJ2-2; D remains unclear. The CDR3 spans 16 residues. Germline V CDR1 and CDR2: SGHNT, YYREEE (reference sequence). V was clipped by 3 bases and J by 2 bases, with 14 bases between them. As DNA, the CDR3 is TGTGCCAGCAGCTCCGACTCGCTCAGAAACACCGGGGAGCTGTTTTTT. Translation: CASSSDSLRNTGELFF. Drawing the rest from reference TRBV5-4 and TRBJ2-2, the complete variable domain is ETGVTQSPTHLIKTRGQQVTLRCSSQSGHNTVSWYQQALGQGPQFIFQYYREEENGRGNFPPRFSGLQFPNYSSELNVNALELDDSALYLCASSSDSLRNTGELFFGEGSRLTVL.

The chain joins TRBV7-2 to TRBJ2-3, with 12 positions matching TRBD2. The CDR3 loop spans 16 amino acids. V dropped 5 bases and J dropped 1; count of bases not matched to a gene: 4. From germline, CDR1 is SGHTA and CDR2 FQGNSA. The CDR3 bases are TGTGCCAGCAGCCATACTAGCGGGGGGCGCACAGATACGCAGTATTTT. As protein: CASSHTSGGRTDTQYF.

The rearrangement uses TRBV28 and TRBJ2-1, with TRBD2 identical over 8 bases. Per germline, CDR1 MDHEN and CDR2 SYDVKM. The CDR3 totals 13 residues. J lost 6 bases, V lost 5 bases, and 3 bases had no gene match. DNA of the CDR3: TGTGCCAGCAGTGGTAGCGGGATCAATGAGCAGTTCTTC. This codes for CASSGSGINEQFF. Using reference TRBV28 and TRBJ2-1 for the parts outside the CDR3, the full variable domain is DVKVTQSSRYLVKRTGEKVFLECVQDMDHENMFWYRQDPGLGLRLIYFSYDVKMKEKGDIPEGYSVSREKKERFSLILESASTNQTSMYLCASSGSGINEQFFGPGTRLTVL.

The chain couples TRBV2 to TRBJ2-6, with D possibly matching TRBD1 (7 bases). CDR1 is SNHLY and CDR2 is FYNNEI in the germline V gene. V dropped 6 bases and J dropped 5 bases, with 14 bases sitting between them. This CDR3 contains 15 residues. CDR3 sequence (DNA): TGTGCCAGCAGGGAGGGGGCCTTTAGGGCCAACGTCCTGACTTTC. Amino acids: CASREGAFRANVLTF.

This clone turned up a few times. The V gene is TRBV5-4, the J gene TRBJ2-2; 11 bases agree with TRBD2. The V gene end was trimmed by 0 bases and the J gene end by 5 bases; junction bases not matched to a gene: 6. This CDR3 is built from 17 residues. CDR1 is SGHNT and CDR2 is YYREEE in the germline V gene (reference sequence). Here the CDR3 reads CASSLGLAGRGTGELFF. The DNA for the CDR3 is TGTGCCAGCAGCTTGGGACTAGCGGGAAGAGGGACCGGGGAGCTGTTTTTT.